This T cell receptor (beta chain) was profiled in a study of blood T cell repertoires in COVID-19. Looking at the study overall: Spain, Italy and the United States supplied samples that represented acute and convalescent COVID-19. PBMCs, B-cell-depleted T cells, or T cells provided the cDNA or gDNA that made up the material.

The authors' processing: Estimates of nucleated cell counts were drawn from the amplification of reference gene primers. Assay: immunoSEQ multiplex PCR; the TCRdb copy retains only in-frame clones and omits some. V, J and clone size were drawn from that table, and D and trimming were deduced from the DNA. The table includes about 70,000 clones, around 88% detected once. The germline V gene encodes CDR1 SGHRS and CDR2 YFSETQ. The CDR3 is 15 residues long. V shed 6 bases and J 10 bases; nucleotides not matched to a gene: 11. The chain links TRBV5-1 to TRBJ1-6, with TRBD1 matching 9 bases. Source material: peripheral blood. The receptor comes from a woman aged 70 to 79 with acute or convalescent COVID-19. The CDR3 spells CASTLGTGSPSPLHF. CDR3 nucleotides: TGCGCCAGCACATTGGGGACAGGGTCCCCCTCACCCCTCCACTTT.